This TCR beta chain derives from a study of T cells in Graves' hyperthyroidism and ophthalmopathy. For the study at large: Staff took peripheral blood when the initial diagnosis was made, before any treatment began. Points from the study as a whole: Most expanded thyroid clonotypes above 0.001 also appeared in blood.

What was amplified from RNA transcripts were TCR beta CDR3 regions. A set of HTBI primers served as the primers for a first-round RT-PCR of the TCR CDR3. TCRdb independently ran MiXCR on the multiplex PCR reads; one entry per CDR3 protein. The sample includes 450,000 to 550,000 distinct CDR3 sequences, 24% of them seen just once. As concerns this clonotype: Antigen unknown.

The cohort's ophthalmopathy patients, a group with duration under 3 months, had a Clinical Activity Score of at least 3 and a NOSPECS grade of at least 4. Germline values: CDR1 DFQATT, CDR2 SNEGSKA (reference sequence). Trimming cost V 6 bases and J 7 bases; bases outside gene matches: 9. CDR3 length equals 12 residues. Sequencing was performed on blood. J is TRBJ2-7 and V is TRBV20-1, with 7 bases identical to TRBD1. This TCR derives from a woman aged 25 to 45 with Graves' ophthalmopathy. DNA of the CDR3: TGCAGTGCAGCTGAGGGGGCGCGGGAGCAGTACTTC. This codes for CSAAEGAREQYF.